Presented here are 13 T cell receptor beta chains from one specimen sequenced in a study of shared clonotypes between healthy human individuals. The method was immunoSEQ multiplex PCR; TCRdb's version includes in-frame clones alone and lacks a portion of them. The sample gives millions of clones, around nine tenths of which show up once; over 0.12% is in the top ten. The sample consisted of naive CD4+ T cells sorted from blood. Subset given: CD45RA+ positively selected. The receptor source for this set is a man aged 18 to 30 in good health.

The chain has TRBV7-9 and TRBJ2-7; D unclear. CDR1 and CDR2 (germline): SEHNR, FQNEAQ (reference sequence). The CDR3 is made up of 12 amino acids. V was cut by 4 bases and J by 3 bases, with 7 bases left in between. In nucleotides, the CDR3 is TGTGCCAGCAGCTGGGGTCTCTACGAGCAGTACTTC. Translated, it gives CASSWGLYEQYF. Drawing the rest from reference TRBV7-9 and TRBJ2-7, the complete variable domain is DTGVSQNPRHKITKRGQNVTFRCDPISEHNRLYWYRQTLGQGPEFLTYFQNEAQLEKSRLLSDRFSAERPKGSFSTLEIQRTEQGDSAMYLCASSWGLYEQYFGPGTRLTVT.

J is TRBJ1-2 and V is TRBV6-5; 9 nucleotides agree with TRBD1. The J segment lost 3 bases and the V segment lost 6 bases, leaving 2 bases of the junction unmatched. The CDR3 runs to 13 residues. The germline gives CDR1 MNHEY, CDR2 SVGAGI. CDR3 loop: CASRWTGDYGYTF. The CDR3, as DNA: TGTGCCAGCAGATGGACAGGGGACTATGGCTACACCTTC.

The J gene is TRBJ2-1, the V gene TRBV18; D is uncertain. CDR1 is KGHSH, CDR2 LQKENI, per germline. Trimming removed 3 bases at V and 2 bases at J, with 8 bases between. CDR3 length equals 14 residues. The CDR3 DNA reads TGTGCCAGCTCACCGGGTATCCCCTACAATGAGCAGTTCTTC. Amino acids: CASSPGIPYNEQFF.

A note on this clone: Other DNA sequences from this sample encode an identical CDR3 as well. The chain combines TRBV5-1 with TRBJ2-3, with 15 bases matching TRBD2. V shed 4 bases and J 0 bases; nucleotides not matched to a gene: 3. Germline assignment: CDR1 SGHRS and CDR2 YFSETQ. This CDR3 spans 17 amino acids. CDR3 nucleotide sequence: TGCGCCAGCAGCCTTGGACTAGCGGGAGGGAGCACAGATACGCAGTATTTT. Protein: CASSLGLAGGSTDTQYF.

The V call is TRBV27, the J call TRBJ2-7, with 8 bases aligning to TRBD1. V lost 4 bases to trimming and J lost 4 bases; unmatched junction nucleotides: 6. Germline loops: CDR1 MNHEY, CDR2 SMNVEV (reference sequence). The CDR3 is made up of 14 amino acids. The CDR3 spells CASSSWTGWYEQYF. The CDR3 DNA is TGTGCCAGCAGTTCTTGGACAGGGTGGTACGAGCAGTACTTC.

This rearrangement joins TRBV4-2 to TRBJ1-4; TRBD1 aligns across 7 bases. CDR1 and CDR2 from the germline V gene are LGHNA and YNFKEQ. Losses at the gene ends were 0 bases for V and 8 bases for J; bases not matched to a gene: 9. The CDR3 is 16 residues long. CDR3 loop: CASSQDHLGDSEKLFF. In DNA, the CDR3 is TGTGCCAGCAGCCAAGATCACCTCGGGGACAGCGAAAAACTGTTTTTT.

The V and J genes are TRBV7-3 and TRBJ2-5; TRBD2 is a possible D gene (6 bases). CDR3 length equals 16 residues. The germline CDR1 and CDR2 sequences are SGHTA and FQGTGA. V lost 1 base and J 4 bases, leaving 16 bases between the germline ends. The CDR3 sequence: CASSLIGGPLPETQYF. The CDR3 nucleotides are TGTGCCAGCAGCTTAATCGGGGGACCTCTTCCAGAGACCCAGTACTTC. Supplemented by reference TRBV7-3 and TRBJ2-5, the full variable domain reads GAGVSQTPSNKVTEKGKYVELRCDPISGHTALYWYRQSLGQGPEFLIYFQGTGAADDSGLPNDRFFAVRPEGSVSTLKIQRTERGDSAVYLCASSLIGGPLPETQYFGPGTRLLVL.

CDR3 DNA sequence: TGTGCCAGCAGGGCCGGAGTTTCCATCCACGAGCAGTACTTC. The encoded protein is CASRAGVSIHEQYF. The chain recombines TRBV28 with TRBJ2-7; D is undetermined. There are 14 residues in the CDR3. V gave up 6 bases and J gave up 5 bases, with 17 bases separating them. CDR1 is MDHEN, CDR2 SYDVKM, per germline.

As for this clone: The sample has other DNA sequences that encode this CDR3 too. The CDR3 here is CASSYSQGGYGYTF. In nucleotides, the CDR3 is TGTGCCAGCAGTTACTCCCAGGGGGGCTATGGCTACACCTTC. The chain uses TRBV6-6 and TRBJ1-2; TRBD1 aligns across 7 bases. V was clipped by 0 bases and J by 4 bases; unmatched bases: 2. This CDR3 spans 14 amino acids. Germline CDR1 is MNHNY and CDR2 is SVGAGI (reference sequence).

The CDR3 bases are TGTGCCATCAGCGCCGGCCCCCCGTGGGAGCAGTACTTC. This encodes CAISAGPPWEQYF. The chain recombines TRBV10-3 with TRBJ2-7; D remains unclear. Germline CDR1 is ENHRY and CDR2 is SYGVKD. The CDR3 covers 13 residues. V lost 6 bases and J 7 bases, leaving 16 bases between the germline ends.

The genes are TRBV21-1 and TRBJ2-7; TRBD2 reflects the table's D call only, with no check against the DNA. TRBV21-1 is a recognized pseudogene. The CDR3 totals 15 residues. The CDR3 region has the DNA TGTGCCAGCAGCAAAGAGGCTAGCGGACCCTACGAGCAGTACTTC. This encodes CASSKEASGPYEQYF.

In this sample, this clone turned up once. The V call is TRBV5-1, the J call TRBJ2-5, with D perhaps matching TRBD1 (5 bases). Germline lookup yields CDR1 SGHRS and CDR2 YFSETQ. This CDR3 comprises 14 residues. V lost 6 bases to trimming and J lost 2 bases, with 14 bases between them. DNA for the CDR3: TGCGCCAGCAAGGAAGGGGTAGTTCAAGAGACCCAGTACTTC. It specifies CASKEGVVQETQYF.

V and J are TRBV5-1 and TRBJ1-2; no firm D call. The CDR3 contains 15 residues. CDR1 and CDR2 from the germline V gene are SGHRS and YFSETQ. Trimming took 0 bases from V and 5 from J, leaving 14 bases between them. The CDR3: CASSLDTAVGYGYTF. The CDR3 nucleotides read TGCGCCAGCAGCTTGGATACGGCGGTGGGATATGGCTACACCTTC.